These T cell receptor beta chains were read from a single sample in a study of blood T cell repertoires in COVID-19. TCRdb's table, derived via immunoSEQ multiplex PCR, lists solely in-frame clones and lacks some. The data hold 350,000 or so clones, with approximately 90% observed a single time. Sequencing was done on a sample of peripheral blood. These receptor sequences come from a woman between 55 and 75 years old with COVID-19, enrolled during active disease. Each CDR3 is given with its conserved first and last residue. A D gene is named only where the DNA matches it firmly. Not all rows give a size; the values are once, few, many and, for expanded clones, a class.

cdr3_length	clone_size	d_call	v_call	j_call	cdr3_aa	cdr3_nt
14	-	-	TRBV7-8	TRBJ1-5	CASSRQGAGQPQHF	TGTGCCAGCAGCCGGCAAGGGGCTGGTCAGCCCCAGCATTTT
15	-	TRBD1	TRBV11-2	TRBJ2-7	CASSTGQTLTYEQYF	TGTGCCAGCAGCACGGGACAGACCTTGACCTACGAGCAGTACTTC
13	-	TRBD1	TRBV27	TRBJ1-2	CASRTNTGVGYTF	TGTGCCAGCAGAACAAATACAGGGGTCGGCTACACCTTC
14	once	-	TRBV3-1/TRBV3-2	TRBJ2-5	CASSQDRQSQTQYF	TGTGCCAGCAGCCAAGACAGACAGTCTCAGACCCAGTACTTC
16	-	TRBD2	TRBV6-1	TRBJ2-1	CASSEEGLGFYNEQFF	TGTGCCAGCAGTGAAGAGGGACTAGGATTCTACAATGAGCAGTTCTTC
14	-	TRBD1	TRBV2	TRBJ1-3	CASSTTGNGNTIYF	TGTGCCAGCAGCACGACAGGGAATGGAAACACCATATATTTT
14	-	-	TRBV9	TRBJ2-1	CASSVGGAGNEQFF	TGTGCCAGCAGCGTTGGGGGGGCGGGGAATGAGCAGTTCTTC
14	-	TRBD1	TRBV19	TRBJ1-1	CASSSGTGGTEAFF	TGTGCCAGTAGTTCCGGGACAGGGGGCACTGAAGCTTTCTTT
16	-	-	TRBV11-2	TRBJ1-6	CASSLGQGSYNSPLHF	TGTGCCAGCAGCTTAGGTCAGGGCTCCTATAATTCACCCCTCCACTTT
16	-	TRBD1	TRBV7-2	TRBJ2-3	CASSLVGGTSTDTQYF	TGTGCCAGCAGCTTAGTAGGGGGCACTAGCACAGATACGCAGTATTTT
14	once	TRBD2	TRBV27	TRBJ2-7	CASSVAGYPGKQYF	TGTGCCAGCTCAGTAGCGGGGTACCCTGGGAAGCAGTACTTC
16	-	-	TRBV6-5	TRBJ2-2	CASSYSTRGNTGELFF	TGTGCCAGCAGTTACTCGACTCGGGGGAACACCGGGGAGCTGTTTTTT
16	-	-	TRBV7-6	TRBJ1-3	CASSPAGVTEGNTIYF	TGTGCCAGCAGCCCCGCGGGGGTTACGGAGGGAAACACCATATATTTT
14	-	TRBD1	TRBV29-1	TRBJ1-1	CSVEHRGQYTEAFF	TGCAGCGTTGAACACAGGGGACAATACACTGAAGCTTTCTTT
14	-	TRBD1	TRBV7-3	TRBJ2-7	CASSLRQGSYEQYF	TGTGCCAGCAGCTTAAGACAGGGGTCCTACGAGCAGTACTTC
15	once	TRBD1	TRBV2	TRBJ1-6	CASSGTGPARSPLHF	TGTGCCAGCAGTGGGACAGGGCCGGCGAGGTCACCCCTCCACTTT
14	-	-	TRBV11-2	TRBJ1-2	CASSLGPGDYGYTF	TGTGCCAGCAGCTTAGGTCCAGGGGACTATGGCTACACCTTC
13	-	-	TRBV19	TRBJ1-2	CASSPGGVYGYTF	TGTGCCAGTAGCCCTGGCGGGGTCTATGGCTACACCTTC
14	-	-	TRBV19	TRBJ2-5	CASSMSRYQETQYF	TGTGCCAGTAGTATGAGCCGGTACCAAGAGACCCAGTACTTC
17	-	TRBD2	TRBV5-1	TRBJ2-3	CASSPGLARTRTDTQYF	TGCGCCAGCAGCCCAGGACTAGCGCGGACGAGAACAGATACGCAGTATTTT
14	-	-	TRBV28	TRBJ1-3	CASSPTFPGNTIYF	TGTGCCAGCAGTCCCACATTCCCTGGAAACACCATATATTTT
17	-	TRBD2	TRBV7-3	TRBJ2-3	CASSPQTSGGDADTQYF	TGTGCCAGCAGCCCCCAAACTAGCGGGGGGGATGCAGATACGCAGTATTTT
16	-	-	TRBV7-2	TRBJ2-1	CASSLPPSRAYNEQFF	TGTGCCAGCAGCTTACCTCCTAGCCGAGCTTACAATGAGCAGTTCTTC
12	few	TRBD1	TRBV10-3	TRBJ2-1	CAIRRTGDEQFF	TGTGCCATCAGACGCACAGGGGATGAGCAGTTCTTC
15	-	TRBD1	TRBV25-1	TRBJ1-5	CASSGMGTGNQPQHF	TGTGCCAGCAGTGGGATGGGGACAGGGAATCAGCCCCAGCATTTT